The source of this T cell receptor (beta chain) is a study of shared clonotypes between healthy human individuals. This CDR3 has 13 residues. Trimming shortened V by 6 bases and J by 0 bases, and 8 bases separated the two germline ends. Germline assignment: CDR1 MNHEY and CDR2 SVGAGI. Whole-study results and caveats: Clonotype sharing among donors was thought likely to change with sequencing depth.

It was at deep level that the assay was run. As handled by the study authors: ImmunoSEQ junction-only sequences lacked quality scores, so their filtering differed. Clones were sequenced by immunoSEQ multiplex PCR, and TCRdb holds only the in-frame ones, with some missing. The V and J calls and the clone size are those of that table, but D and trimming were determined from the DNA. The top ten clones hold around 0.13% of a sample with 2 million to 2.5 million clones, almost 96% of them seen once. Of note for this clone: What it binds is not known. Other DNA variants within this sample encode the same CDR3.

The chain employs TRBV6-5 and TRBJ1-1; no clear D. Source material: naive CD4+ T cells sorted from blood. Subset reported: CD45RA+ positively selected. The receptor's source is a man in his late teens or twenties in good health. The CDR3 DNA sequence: TGTGCCAGCAGGCGGGCCTTGAACACTGAAGCTTTCTTT. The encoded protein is CASRRALNTEAFF.